Listed here is a single TCR beta chain. Its antigen is still unknown. The sample holds no much larger clone one base away, and base qualities are not on file. Participants in the prospective study were aged about 18 to 95 years, lived in some 24 United States geographic areas, and enrolled through a virtual design. Cohort assignment in the prospective study relied on participant-reported clinical history from a screening survey and a study questionnaire. Recovered participants in ImmuneRACE Cohort 3 were defined as having two consecutive negative NP/OP PCR tests, clearance from a healthcare professional, or resolution of symptoms. Mobile phlebotomists in the prospective study collected whole blood, serum and a nasopharyngeal or oropharyngeal swab from every participant. Over an approximately 2-month period, participants in the prospective study had the option of providing additional blood draws and questionnaires. Prospective study blood samples were shipped either frozen or at room temperature before DNA extraction.

TCRbeta CDR3 regions were amplified from genomic DNA using the immunoSEQ Assay, a bias-controlled multiplex PCR. Per the source publication's procedure: Within the assay, amplification of reference gene primers was used to estimate how many nucleated cells each sample contained. To quantify the absolute abundance of each unique TCRbeta CDR3 rearrangement, sequence reads were collapsed and filtered. For each sample, productive Simpson clonality was calculated by taking the square root of Simpson's diversity index across productive rearrangements. TCRdb took over this immuneACCESS table, retaining in-frame rearrangements with V and J assigned. Such tables are incomplete; in checked studies, under half of the missing clones stem from an unresolved V gene, and the remainder is unexplained. The DNA was the basis for D and trimming; V, J and clone size are from that table. Within this sample are 200,000 to 300,000 clones, with roughly 91% of them counted one time only. Of the sample, approximately 9% falls within the top ten clones.

This sample is drawn from a study of blood T cell repertoires in COVID-19 (dated by TCRdb to 2019 to 2021). For context, the study as a whole: Samples covering the acute and convalescent phases of COVID-19 were provided by collaborators in the United States, Italy and Spain. The prospective study material was composed of cDNA or gDNA derived from T cells, B-cell-depleted T cells, or PBMCs. Subjects who had been exposed to COVID-19, were actively infected with it, or had recovered from it provided the deeply sampled blood TCRbeta repertoires that made up the dataset. The repertoires were released in a freely available public database meant as a resource for research on the immune response to SARS-CoV-2. The samples were drawn from the first 160 participants of the ongoing ImmuneRACE study and from more than 1,000 subjects provided by 6 global collaborators. Nearly every sample came with metadata listing a de-identified subject ID, COVID-19 status, age in years and sex. Where HLA class I and class II types were available, the types were taken from metadata supplied by the sample provider, not from assay-based typing.

V and J lose 5 bases and 0 bases, and a span of 14 bases separates them. The CDR3 numbers 17 residues from cysteine through phenylalanine. This entry keeps only the CDR3 DNA: 51 bases, framed from base 1. In the germline V gene, CDR1 corresponds to SGHTA and CDR2 to FQGTGA. Results and caveats for the whole study, not just this receptor: Clinical and demographic metadata were provided uncurated, with the amount varying by source and participant.

Rearrangement joined TRBV7-3 to TRBJ2-6; TRBD1 might be the D gene, on 6 matching bases. The sequenced sample was PBMCs or T cells enriched from blood (not recorded which). The origin of this receptor is a man between 40 and 49 years old who had recovered from COVID-19. The sequence in DNA is TGTGCCAGCAGCCCACAGGGTAGTGGCTCTGGGGCCAACGTCCTGACTTTC. Protein translation: CASSPQGSGSGANVLTF. The variable domain in full, with residues beyond the CDR3 obtained from the reference TRBV7-3 and TRBJ2-6 genes, is GAGVSQTPSNKVTEKGKYVELRCDPISGHTALYWYRQSLGQGPEFLIYFQGTGAADDSGLPNDRFFAVRPEGSVSTLKIQRTERGDSAVYLCASSPQGSGSGANVLTFGAGSRLTVL.